This entry concerns a single T cell receptor (beta chain). These data belong to a study of T cell changes during pregnancy in multiple sclerosis. Profiling relied on immunoSEQ multiplex PCR, and the TCRdb table lists in-frame clones only, not all of them. Here the sample spans tens of thousands of clones, 75% to 90% being singletons. The CDR3 has 13 residues. Trimming removed 5 bases at V and 5 bases at J, with 12 bases between. CDR1 and CDR2 (germline): LGHNA, YNFKEQ. This chain links TRBV4-2 with TRBJ2-5, with a possible D match to TRBD2 (5 bases). The origin of this receptor is a female donor with multiple sclerosis, enrolled in a pregnancy study. Source: CD8+ T cells from peripheral blood mononuclear cells, taken in the second trimester of pregnancy. The CDR3 spells CASSFGVGETQYF. CDR3 DNA: TGTGCCAGCAGCTTCGGGGTCGGGGAGACCCAGTACTTC.